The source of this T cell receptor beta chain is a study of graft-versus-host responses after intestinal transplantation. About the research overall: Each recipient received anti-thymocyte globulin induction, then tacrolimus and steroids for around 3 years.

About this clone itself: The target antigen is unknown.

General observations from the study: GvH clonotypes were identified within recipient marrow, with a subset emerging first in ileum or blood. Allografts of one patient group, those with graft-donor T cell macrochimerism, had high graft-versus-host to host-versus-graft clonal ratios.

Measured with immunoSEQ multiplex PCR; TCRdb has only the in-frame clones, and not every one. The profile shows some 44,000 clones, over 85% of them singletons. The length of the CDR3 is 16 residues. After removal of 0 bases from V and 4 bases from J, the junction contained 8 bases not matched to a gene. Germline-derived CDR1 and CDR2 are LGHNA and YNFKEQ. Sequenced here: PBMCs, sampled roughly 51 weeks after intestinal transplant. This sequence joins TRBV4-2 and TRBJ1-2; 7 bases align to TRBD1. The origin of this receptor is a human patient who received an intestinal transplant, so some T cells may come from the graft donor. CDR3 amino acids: CASSQERAGGSYGYTF. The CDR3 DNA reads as TGTGCCAGCAGCCAAGAACGGGCAGGGGGATCCTATGGCTACACCTTC.